This T cell receptor beta chain was sequenced for a study of blood T cell repertoires in COVID-19. Turning to the study itself: Researchers got acute and convalescent COVID-19 samples from the United States, Italy and Spain. In each case, the material was cDNA or gDNA derived from T cells, B-cell-depleted T cells, or PBMCs.

This CDR3 is built from 15 residues. The V gene lost 2 bases and the J gene lost 3 bases, with 11 bases spanning the gap. The germline V gene encodes CDR1 KGHSH and CDR2 LQKENI. Per the study methods: Reference gene primer amplification in the assay estimated nucleated cell counts. Profiling relied on immunoSEQ multiplex PCR, and the TCRdb table lists in-frame clones only, not all of them. D and trimming come from the DNA, and the V and J calls and clone size come from that table. The data contain 63,000 or so clones, over 80% of them singletons. Sequencing was performed on peripheral blood. This receptor was taken from a human donor in a cohort sampled during active COVID-19. The J gene is TRBJ1-5, the V gene TRBV18, with D possibly matching TRBD1 (5 bases). As DNA, the CDR3 is TGTGCCAGCTCACCAGACCCAGGGCCCAATCAGCCCCAGCATTTT. This encodes CASSPDPGPNQPQHF.